These 19 T cell receptor beta chains were sequenced from one sample in a study of shared clonotypes between healthy human individuals (dated by TCRdb to about 2020). CD8 naive samples were obtained by positive selection for CCR7 among CD45RO-negative cells, yielding a CD45RA+CCR7+ population from which TemRA cells were excluded. Library generation was performed with the immunoSEQ multiplex PCR assay. Imported from immuneACCESS, the table was reduced by TCRdb to in-frame sequences with V and J called. These copies leave out some clones; in studies compared against another copy, an unresolved V gene accounts for under half, and the cause of the remainder is not known. For this sample the table gives some 2 million clones, of which roughly 94% were detected only once. The leading ten clones occupy 1.1% of the sample. Sequencing used naive CD8+ T cells sorted from blood. The sample's cell subset or site label is to be understood as: CD45RA+CCR7+. The source is a man between 18 and 35 years old in good health.

This chain joins TRBV30 and TRBJ2-7; unclear D gene. V was cut by 1 base and J by 2 bases, with 12 bases left in between. This CDR3 is built from 14 residues. Germline loops: CDR1 GTSNPN, CDR2 SVGIG (reference sequence). This chain's CDR3 is CAWSDPRWPYEQYF. The CDR3 DNA sequence: TGTGCCTGGAGTGACCCACGTTGGCCCTACGAGCAGTACTTC.

V usage is TRBV9 and J usage is TRBJ1-6; possibly TRBD1 for D (5 bases). This CDR3 has 17 amino acids. Per the germline V gene, CDR1 is SGDLS and CDR2 is YYNGEE. Trimming cost V 3 bases and J 0 bases, with 13 bases left between them. CDR3 nucleotides: TGTGCCAGCAGCGCCTCCTGGGGGAGCTCCTATAATTCACCCCTCCACTTT. Its translation: CASSASWGSSYNSPLHF. The whole variable domain, remainder taken from reference TRBV9 and TRBJ1-6, is DSGVTQTPKHLITATGQRVTLRCSPRSGDLSVYWYQQSLDQGLQFLIQYYNGEERAKGNILERFSAQQFPDLHSELNLSSLELGDSALYFCASSASWGSSYNSPLHFGNGTRLTVT.

In its sample, this clone was seen once. The rearrangement uses TRBV7-6 and TRBJ1-2; D is unclear. This CDR3 has 16 residues. V was cut by 5 bases and J by 2 bases, with 18 bases left in between. Per germline, CDR1 SGHVS and CDR2 FNYEAQ. The CDR3 region is CASSPDRAPANYGYTF. CDR3 coding DNA: TGTGCCAGCAGCCCCGACCGGGCCCCGGCGAACTATGGCTACACCTTC.

The gene calls are TRBV30 and TRBJ2-1, with D perhaps matching TRBD2 (5 bases). This CDR3 has 14 residues. V lost 1 base, J lost 2 bases, and 9 bases lay in between. CDR1 is GTSNPN, CDR2 SVGIG, per germline (reference sequence). The CDR3 coding sequence is TGTGCCTGGAGTGAAGCGGCTACCTACAATGAGCAGTTCTTC. Amino acid sequence: CAWSEAATYNEQFF.

The rearrangement joins TRBV2 to TRBJ2-7; TRBD2 aligns across 15 bases. This CDR3 has 17 residues. With V trimmed by 4 bases and J by 3 bases, 7 bases remained unmatched. Germline-derived CDR1 and CDR2 are SNHLY and FYNNEI. The CDR3 nucleotides read TGTGCCAGCAGTGTTTTAGGACTAGCGGGAGGGTACTACGAGCAGTACTTC. Protein: CASSVLGLAGGYYEQYF.

About this clone: One base separates it from a far larger clone, so it is likely a read error. CDR3: CASIMDYEQYF. The CDR3 DNA reads as TGTGCCAGCATTATGGACTACGAGCAGTACTTC. The chain uses TRBV2 and TRBJ2-7, with D hard to call. V lost 7 bases to trimming and J lost 3 bases, with 7 bases between them. Germline loops: CDR1 SNHLY, CDR2 FYNNEI. The CDR3 spans 11 residues.

V is TRBV4-1 and J is TRBJ2-3; D unclear. In germline, CDR1 is MGHRA, CDR2 YSYEKL. The ends were cut back, 3 bases at V and 6 bases at J, with 7 bases in the middle. CDR3 length equals 12 residues. This CDR3 reads CASSQGLDTQYF. The CDR3 DNA is TGCGCCAGCAGCCAGGGCCTGGATACGCAGTATTTT.

The gene calls are TRBV4-3 and TRBJ2-2; D is ambiguous. V lost 0 bases, J lost 8 bases, and 10 bases lay in between. CDR1 is LGHNA, CDR2 YSLEER, per germline. CDR3 size: 14 residues. The CDR3 reads CASSQDSVAGELFF. The CDR3 nucleotides read TGCGCCAGCAGCCAAGATTCGGTCGCTGGGGAGCTGTTTTTT.

This sequence joins TRBV5-6 and TRBJ2-5, with D unclear. The V and J ends lost 0 bases and 0 bases respectively, with 6 bases between them. Germline V gene sequence: CDR1 SGHDT, CDR2 YYEEEE. The CDR3 is 14 residues long. CDR3 region: CASSLEAYQETQYF. DNA for the CDR3: TGTGCCAGCAGCTTGGAAGCGTACCAAGAGACCCAGTACTTC.

This rearrangement joins TRBV16 to TRBJ1-1; D ambiguous. Germline V gene sequence: CDR1 KGHSY, CDR2 FQNENV. The CDR3 spans 13 residues. Between the trimmed V and J ends, which lost 4 bases and 0 bases, there was a span of 6 bases. The CDR3 spells CASSPSVNTEAFF. The CDR3 DNA is TGTGCCAGCAGCCCGTCAGTGAACACTGAAGCTTTCTTT.

V and J are TRBV30 and TRBJ2-3; D is possibly TRBD2 (5 bases). The germline gives CDR1 GTSNPN, CDR2 SVGIG (reference sequence). CDR3 size: 16 residues. Trimming removed 1 base from V and 6 bases from J, with 20 bases in between. CDR3 DNA: TGTGCCTGGAGTGCCGTCCTCAGCGGTCTTGGTGATACGCAGTATTTT. Amino acid sequence: CAWSAVLSGLGDTQYF.

The chain carries TRBV19 and TRBJ2-7; 13 bases align to TRBD2. The CDR3 runs to 16 residues. In germline, CDR1 is LNHDA, CDR2 SQIVND (reference sequence). The junction had 3 bases not matched to a gene; V was cut back by 0 bases and J by 4 bases. The CDR3 DNA reads as TGTGCCAGTAGTATAGAGAGGACTAGCGGGAGTTACGAGCAGTACTTC. It specifies CASSIERTSGSYEQYF.

V and J are TRBV7-2 and TRBJ1-1; D is unresolved. Germline CDR1 and CDR2: SGHTA and FQGNSA. V was shortened by 5 bases and J by 1 base, with 17 bases between the two germline ends. The CDR3 totals 16 residues. CDR3 DNA sequence: TGTGCCAGCAGCCAAACACGGAAACAGCCGAACACTGAAGCTTTCTTT. The encoded protein is CASSQTRKQPNTEAFF.

In its sample, this clone was seen once. At the DNA level, this CDR3 is encoded by other sequences in the same sample as well. The chain carries TRBV6-5 and TRBJ1-5; no clear D. CDR1 and CDR2 (germline): MNHEY, SVGAGI. The CDR3 extends over 16 amino acids. The V and J ends lost 0 bases and 0 bases respectively, with 9 bases between them. The DNA of the CDR3 is TGTGCCAGCAGTTACTCGGGCGGGGATAGCAATCAGCCCCAGCATTTT. Its translation: CASSYSGGDSNQPQHF.

The rearrangement links TRBV4-1 to TRBJ2-7, with 9 bases matching TRBD1. The J segment lost 1 base and the V segment lost 3 bases, leaving 10 bases of the junction unmatched. The CDR3 spans 17 residues. Germline V gene data show CDR1 as MGHRA and CDR2 as YSYEKL. The CDR3 DNA is TGCGCCAGCAGCCATGGTTCCGGGACAGGGCCATCCTACGAGCAGTACTTC. Its protein is CASSHGSGTGPSYEQYF.

In this sample, this clone turned up once. The CDR3: CASRETGELGELFF. CDR3 nucleotides: TGTGCCAGCAGGGAAACAGGGGAATTGGGGGAGCTGTTTTTT. This sequence joins TRBV9 and TRBJ2-2, with 7 bases lining up with TRBD1. CDR1 and CDR2 from the germline V gene are SGDLS and YYNGEE. V was clipped by 5 bases and J by 8 bases; unmatched bases: 9. The CDR3 has 14 amino acids.

This clone has a handful of counts. The chain carries TRBV7-2 and TRBJ2-7; D possibly corresponds to TRBD2 (6 bases). The germline V gene encodes CDR1 SGHTA and CDR2 FQGNSA. The CDR3 extends over 12 amino acids. Trimming stripped 0 bases from V and 7 bases from J, with 7 bases between. The CDR3 loop is CASSLAAGEQYF. The CDR3 DNA reads TGTGCCAGCAGCTTAGCGGCGGGAGAGCAGTACTTC.

This clone was detected only once. The chain is built from TRBV14 and TRBJ2-7; D may be TRBD1 (5 bases). Germline CDR1 SGHDN, CDR2 FVKESK. CDR3 size: 15 residues. V was clipped by 2 bases and J by 2 bases, with 13 bases between them. The CDR3 spells CASSQKGPLPYEQYF. The CDR3 DNA reads TGTGCCAGCAGCCAAAAGGGGCCCCTCCCCTACGAGCAGTACTTC. The full variable domain, completed using reference TRBV14 and TRBJ2-7, is EAGVTQFPSHSVIEKGQTVTLRCDPISGHDNLYWYRRVMGKEIKFLLHFVKESKQDESGMPNNRFLAERTGGTYSTLKVQPAELEDSGVYFCASSQKGPLPYEQYFGPGTRLTVT.

V usage is TRBV28 and J usage is TRBJ1-5; D is unclear. Germline V lookup: CDR1 MDHEN, CDR2 SYDVKM. Trimming took off 6 bases at V and 7 bases at J, with 13 bases between the two ends. CDR3 length: 13 amino acids. Here the CDR3 DNA reads TGTGCCAGCAGGCCCCAAACAATACAGCCCCAGCATTTT. Amino acid sequence: CASRPQTIQPQHF.